This T cell receptor beta chain comes out of a study of shared clonotypes between healthy human individuals. Clones were sequenced by immunoSEQ multiplex PCR, and TCRdb holds only the in-frame ones, with some missing. The sample contains millions of clones, around 90% of which appear only once. The CDR3 loop spans 20 amino acids. The V end was cut by 4 bases, the J end by 2 bases, with 26 bases between. Germline loops: CDR1 KGHSH, CDR2 LQKENI. This clonotype originated in a man aged 18 to 35 in good health. This chain links TRBV18 with TRBJ2-2; possibly TRBD2 for D (5 bases). The sequencing sample was made of naive CD4+ T cells sorted from blood. Subset of the sample: CD45RA+ positively selected. CDR3 nucleotides: TGTGCCAGCTCACGCTCTTCTCCCCTACTTCGAGGGCAAAACACCGGGGAGCTGTTTTTT. It yields the protein CASSRSSPLLRGQNTGELFF.